Sample share makes the clone carrying this T cell receptor beta chain medium-sized. The target antigen is unknown. This specimen belongs to a study of immune heterogeneity within non-small cell lung tumors. General study findings and limits: There were identical dominant CDR3 beta clonotypes recurring across tumor sites within a patient, together with site-unique high-frequency clones. Across individual patients, the high-frequency T-cell receptor beta clonotypes were largely distinct.

Germline V gene sequence: CDR1 SGHTA, CDR2 FQGNSA. The germline V and J ends were trimmed by 3 bases and 4 bases, with 9 bases remaining between them. The CDR3 sequence is 13 residues long. The authors amplified TCR beta CDR3 by multiplex PCR with 32 V and 13 J primers. Via MiXCR, TCRdb re-called the multiplex PCR reads, giving one row per CDR3 protein. The sample includes approximately 6,300 distinct CDR3 sequences, 20% to 25% of them seen just once. The template consisted of bulk tumor genomic DNA, with about 600 ng used per sample. In surgery, several biopsies were collected from each primary tumor at widely spaced sites. Patients went through curative surgery, and their non-small cell lung cancer was untreated and newly diagnosed. Having surgery with curative intent, the donors were patients newly diagnosed with non-small cell lung cancer.

The source is a man between 65 and 79 years old with non-small cell lung cancer. This chain links TRBV7-2 with TRBJ1-1; no reliable D call. Sequenced sample: lung tumor tissue. CDR3 residues: CASSFYQITEAFF. CDR3 coding DNA: TGTGCCAGCAGCTTCTACCAGATCACTGAAGCTTTCTTT.